This section outlines one TCR beta chain sequence together with its context. This clone came up a few times. Its antigen remains undetermined. Per-nucleotide qualities are absent, and no much larger clonotype sits a single base away. Whole blood was collected in K2EDTA tubes by collaborating institutions according to the institutions' own protocols. For TCRbeta analysis, collaborators shipped samples in one of three forms: frozen whole blood, isolated PBMCs, or DNA extracted from either of those sample types. From its cysteine to its phenylalanine, the CDR3 spans 14 amino acids. The read is trimmed to its CDR3 DNA, 42 bases read in frame from base 1. Trimming removed 3 bases from V and 2 bases from J, leaving 11 bases between the germline ends. According to the germline V gene, CDR1 reads MNHEY and CDR2 reads SVGEGT. This sample was included in a study of blood T cell repertoires in COVID-19 (dated by TCRdb to 2018 to 2021). For the study in its entirety: Samples from collaborators originated in the United States, Italy and Spain and spanned both the acute and convalescent phases of COVID-19. The prospective study material was composed of cDNA or gDNA derived from T cells, B-cell-depleted T cells, or PBMCs. Subjects who had been exposed to COVID-19, were actively infected with it, or had recovered from it provided the deeply sampled blood TCRbeta repertoires that made up the dataset. The repertoires were released in a freely available public database meant as a resource for research on the immune response to SARS-CoV-2. Samples came from the ongoing ImmuneRACE study (first 160 participants) plus 1,254 subjects from 6 global collaborators. Sample metadata almost always included a de-identified subject ID, COVID-19 status, age in years and sex. Where available, HLA class I and class II types were obtained from metadata supplied by the sample provider rather than from assay-based typing. General conclusions and limits of the study: The quantity of clinical and demographic metadata differed by source and by participant and was supplied without curation.

TCRbeta CDR3 regions were amplified from genomic DNA by means of the immunoSEQ Assay, a bias-controlled multiplex PCR. In the source study's methods: The number of nucleated cells in each sample was estimated by amplification of reference gene primers within the assay. To quantify the absolute abundance of each unique TCRbeta CDR3 rearrangement, sequence reads were collapsed and filtered. For each sample, productive Simpson clonality was calculated as the square root of Simpson's diversity index across productive rearrangements. Entries here come from immuneACCESS through TCRdb and include only in-frame sequences with V and J called. Some clones fail to appear in such tables; in the studies checked, an unresolved V gene covers under half of the shortfall, and the cause of the remainder is unknown. That table gives V, J and clone size, and the DNA gave D and trimming. The sample has about 100,000 clones on record, 75% to 95% of them singletons. The ten largest clones represent 1% to 1.5% of the sample.

Sequenced sample: peripheral blood. This clonotype was obtained from a woman aged 25-40 years with acute or convalescent COVID-19. The chain was built from TRBV6-2 or TRBV6-3 and TRBJ2-7; no D gene is confidently identified. The DNA is as follows: TGTGCCAGCAGTTATCTCCAGGCGACCTACGAGCAGTACTTC. This codes for CASSYLQATYEQYF.